This TCR beta chain is drawn from a study of early T cells in non-severe SARS-CoV-2 infection. Germline V gives CDR1 LNHNV, CDR2 YYDKDF (reference sequence). The CDR3 runs to 15 residues. V dropped 4 bases and J dropped 4; count of bases not matched to a gene: 7. About this clonotype itself: Antigen unknown.

Study-wide results and limits: Reliance on VDJdb matching favored anti-spike CD8 responses; private and CD4 specificities were missed.

TCRdb reprocessed the 5' RACE reads via MiXCR and lists one record per CDR3 protein. The sample contains 55,000 to 65,000 distinct CDR3 sequences, roughly 9.7% of which appear only once. This sequence was found in an adult who was a healthcare worker with PCR-confirmed SARS-CoV-2 infection or an uninfected control (not recorded which). Material for sequencing was whole blood. The rearrangement joins TRBV15 to TRBJ2-5, with 9 bases identical to TRBD2. The CDR3 here is CATSTAGGGRETQYF. CDR3 coding DNA: TGTGCCACCAGCACCGCGGGAGGGGGAAGAGAGACCCAGTACTTC.